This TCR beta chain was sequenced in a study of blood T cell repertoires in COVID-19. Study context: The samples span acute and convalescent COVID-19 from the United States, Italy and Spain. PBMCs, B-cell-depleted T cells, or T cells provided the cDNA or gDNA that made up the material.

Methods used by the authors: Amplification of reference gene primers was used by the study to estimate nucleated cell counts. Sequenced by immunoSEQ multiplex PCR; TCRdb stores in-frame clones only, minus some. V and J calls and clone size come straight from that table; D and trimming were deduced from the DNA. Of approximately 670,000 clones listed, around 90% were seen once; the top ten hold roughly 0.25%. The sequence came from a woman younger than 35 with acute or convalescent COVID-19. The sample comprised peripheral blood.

In DNA, the CDR3 is TGTGCCAGCAGCTTAGAGGGGAACACTGAAGCTTTCTTT. It codes for CASSLEGNTEAFF. This chain uses TRBV7-3 with TRBJ1-1; D not certain. Germline CDR1 SGHTA, CDR2 FQGTGA. This CDR3 has 13 amino acids. V lost 2 bases and J 1 base, leaving 5 bases between the germline ends.